This paragraph covers one T cell receptor (beta chain) sequence. Its matching antigen is unknown. This entry is derived from a study of T-cell memory formation after mild COVID-19. About the research overall: TCR clusters showed largely donor specificity.

TCRdb independently ran MiXCR on the 5' RACE reads; one entry per CDR3 protein. The data show 200,000 or so distinct CDR3 sequences, around 19% seen once. Study outcomes and limitations: For contracting clones, CD4+ ones sat mainly in CM and EM, CD8+ in EMRA.

CDR1 is SQVTM and CDR2 is ANQGSEA in the germline V gene. This CDR3 comprises 15 residues. V lost 6 bases, J lost 0 bases, and 14 bases lay in between. The chain uses TRBV29-1 and TRBJ1-4; D is unclear. The clonotype comes from an adult woman who had mild COVID-19 (a few samples of this study predate the infection). Cell type and time point are not known. The specimen sequenced was PBMCs or a T cell subset sorted from them (not recorded which). The chain's CDR3 is CSVSGQISTNEKLFF. CDR3 coding DNA: TGCAGCGTGAGCGGTCAGATCTCAACTAATGAAAAACTGTTTTTT.